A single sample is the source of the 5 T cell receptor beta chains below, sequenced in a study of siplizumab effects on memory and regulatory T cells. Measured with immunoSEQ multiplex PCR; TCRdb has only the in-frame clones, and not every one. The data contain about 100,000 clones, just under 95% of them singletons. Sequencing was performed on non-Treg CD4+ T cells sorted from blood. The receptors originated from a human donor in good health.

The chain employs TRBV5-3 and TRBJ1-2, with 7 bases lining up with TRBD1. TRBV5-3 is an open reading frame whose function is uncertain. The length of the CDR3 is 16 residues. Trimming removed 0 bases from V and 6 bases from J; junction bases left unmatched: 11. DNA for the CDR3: TGTGCCAGAAGCTTGGGCGAGAGGGGGCTCCTTGATGGCTACACCTTC. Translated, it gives CARSLGERGLLDGYTF.

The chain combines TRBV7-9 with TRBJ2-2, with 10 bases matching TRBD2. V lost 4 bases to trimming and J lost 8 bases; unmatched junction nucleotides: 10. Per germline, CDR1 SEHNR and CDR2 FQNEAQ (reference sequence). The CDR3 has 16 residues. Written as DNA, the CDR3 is TGTGCCAGCAGCTCAGCGGGAGGGCAAATCTCAGGGGAGCTGTTTTTT. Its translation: CASSSAGGQISGELFF.

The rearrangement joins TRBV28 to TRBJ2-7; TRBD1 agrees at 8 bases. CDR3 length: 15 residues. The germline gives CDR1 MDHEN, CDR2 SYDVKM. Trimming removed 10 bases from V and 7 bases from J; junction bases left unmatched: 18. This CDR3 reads CATKMAGGGKGEQYF. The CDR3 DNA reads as TGTGCCACAAAAATGGCAGGGGGCGGGAAGGGGGAGCAGTACTTC.

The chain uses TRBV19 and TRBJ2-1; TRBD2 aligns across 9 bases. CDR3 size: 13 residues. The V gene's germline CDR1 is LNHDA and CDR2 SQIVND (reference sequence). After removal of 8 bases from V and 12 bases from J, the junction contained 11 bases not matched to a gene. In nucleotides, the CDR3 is TGTGCCAGTGCACTGGGGCGGGAGGGATGGCAGTTCTTC. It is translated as CASALGREGWQFF.

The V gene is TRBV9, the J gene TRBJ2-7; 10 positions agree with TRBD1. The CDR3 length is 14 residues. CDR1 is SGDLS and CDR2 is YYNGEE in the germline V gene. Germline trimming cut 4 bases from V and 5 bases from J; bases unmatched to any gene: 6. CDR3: CASSKRQGANEQYF. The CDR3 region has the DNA TGTGCCAGCAGCAAACGACAGGGGGCAAACGAGCAGTACTTC.